This T cell receptor beta chain was recorded in a study of Graves' ophthalmopathy and Graves' hyperthyroidism (dated by TCRdb to 2016 to 2019). At the level of the whole study: Peripheral blood was collected before any treatment was given, at the time of initial diagnosis. A discovery set of 90 to 100 patients (approximately 42 ophthalmopathy, 60 or so stable hyperthyroidism) was enrolled to explore V-J signatures distinguishing ophthalmopathy from hyperthyroidism. TCR beta repertoire signatures were used to distinguish Graves' ophthalmopathy from Graves' hyperthyroidism and to predict progression to ophthalmopathy. T-cell repertoires of thyroid tissue and blood were compared in over 5 hyperthyroidism patients. The independent validation cohort included around 19 hyperthyroidism patients plus 17 patients who later progressed from hyperthyroidism to ophthalmopathy. After sampling, hyperthyroidism patients received methimazole starting at 30 mg daily, and ophthalmopathy patients received high-dose intravenous methylprednisolone. In total, 120 to 150 blood samples were TCR-sequenced: 43 ophthalmopathy, approximately 75 hyperthyroidism and roughly 17 hyperthyroidism-to-ophthalmopathy patients. The study at large found these results: In validation, the model predicted ophthalmopathy progression with about 71% sensitivity and roughly 72% specificity; 12 predicted patients were CT-confirmed with GO in a median of approximately 6.5 months. Ophthalmopathy was separated from stable hyperthyroidism by the 13-signature model with more than 85% sensitivity and 81% to 83% specificity in cross-validation and with 80%/75% in the test set. No statistical method was used to set the sample size in advance, and the investigators knew which group each participant was assigned to. Most of the expanded thyroid clonotypes with a frequency above 0.001 were also detected in blood, and it was suggested that the thyroid immune response may be reflected by blood repertoires.

This clonotype was counted many times. Which antigen it targets is not known. No quality values exist for individual bases; no much larger clone is one base distant. The CDR3 runs 18 residues from the cysteine to the phenylalanine. Kept here is only the CDR3 DNA, which spans 54 bases and is read in frame from base 1. As encoded in the germline V gene, CDR1 is SGHRS while CDR2 is YFSETQ. The junction shows trimming of 0 bases on V and 4 bases on J, and the gene matches do not reach 16 bases of it. Patients with ophthalmopathy had moderately to severely active disease, with a Clinical Activity Score of 3 or more, a NOSPECS grade of 4 or more, and a disease duration of less than 3 months. Patients with other autoimmune diseases, uncontrolled infections, pregnancy or lactation were excluded from the study. Clinical symptoms, serum thyroxine, TRAb, thyroid ultrasound and orbital computed tomography formed the basis of the diagnosis. PBMCs were isolated from 10 ml of fresh peripheral blood by Ficoll-Paque density gradient centrifugation. Total RNA was extracted with Trizol reagent and quality-checked on an Agilent 2100 Bioanalyzer.

TCR beta CDR3 regions were amplified from RNA transcripts for repertoire sequencing. A first-round RT-PCR used HTBI primers with the Qiagen OneStep RT-PCR kit, followed by a second-round multiplex PCR, size selection and purification. Sequencing of the libraries was carried out on an Illumina HiSeq2000 in paired-end mode with 100 bp reads. The study's own analysis went as follows. SOAPnuke was used to process the reads, throwing out any read that had adapters, had uncalled bases, had a mean Phred below 15, or lacked an exact constant-primer or identifier match. COPE v1.2.5 was used to merge high-quality paired reads. Unique nucleotide sequences were defined as clonotypes and aligned to IMGT TRB V, D and J references using MiTCR v1.1. Analysis was restricted to V-J combinations with a frequency above 0.0001, which covered 98% to 99.2% of repertoires. For each V-J combination, a TCR clonal expansion and chaos score was defined as F50 clonal expansion divided by the chaos observed in the TCRdist matrix. Welch's t-statistics and random forest were used to reduce features to about 14 V-J combinations, which were fed into a naive Bayes classifier. Thyroid-blood repertoire similarity was quantified with the Morisita-Horn index. TCRdb redid the processing of the public reads, applying fastp at Q25 and MiXCR, and retained in-frame beta chains. CDR3 protein duplicates are merged, each entry listing the most common genes and DNA. The V and J calls were not made by the authors but by TCRdb's processing. This sample gives more than 40,000 distinct CDR3 sequences in total; over 40% of them show up just once. 23% of the sample goes to the ten largest clones.

The chain uses TRBV5-1 and TRBJ2-7; TRBD1 aligns with 7 central bases. The receptor comes from an adult man with Graves' ophthalmopathy. The sequenced sample consisted of peripheral blood. The CDR3 amino acid sequence is: CASSLVARTGLILYEQYF. In nucleotides, the sequence is TGCGCCAGCAGCTTGGTGGCGAGGACAGGCCTAATTTTATACGAGCAGTACTTC.